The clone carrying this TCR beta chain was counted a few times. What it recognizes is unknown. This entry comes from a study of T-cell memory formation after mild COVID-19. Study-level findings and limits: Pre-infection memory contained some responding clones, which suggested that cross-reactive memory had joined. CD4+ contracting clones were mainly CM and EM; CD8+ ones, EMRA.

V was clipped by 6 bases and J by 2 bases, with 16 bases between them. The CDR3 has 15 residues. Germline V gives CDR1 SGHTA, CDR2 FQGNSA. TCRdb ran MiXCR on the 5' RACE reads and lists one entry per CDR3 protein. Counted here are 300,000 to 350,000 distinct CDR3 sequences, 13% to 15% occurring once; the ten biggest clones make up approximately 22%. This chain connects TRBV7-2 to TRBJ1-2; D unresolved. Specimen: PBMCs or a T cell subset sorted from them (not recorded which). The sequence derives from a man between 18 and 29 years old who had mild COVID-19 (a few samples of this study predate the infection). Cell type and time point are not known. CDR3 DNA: TGTGCCAGCAGTCGCGATTTGACGGCAAACTATGGCTACACCTTC. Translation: CASSRDLTANYGYTF.